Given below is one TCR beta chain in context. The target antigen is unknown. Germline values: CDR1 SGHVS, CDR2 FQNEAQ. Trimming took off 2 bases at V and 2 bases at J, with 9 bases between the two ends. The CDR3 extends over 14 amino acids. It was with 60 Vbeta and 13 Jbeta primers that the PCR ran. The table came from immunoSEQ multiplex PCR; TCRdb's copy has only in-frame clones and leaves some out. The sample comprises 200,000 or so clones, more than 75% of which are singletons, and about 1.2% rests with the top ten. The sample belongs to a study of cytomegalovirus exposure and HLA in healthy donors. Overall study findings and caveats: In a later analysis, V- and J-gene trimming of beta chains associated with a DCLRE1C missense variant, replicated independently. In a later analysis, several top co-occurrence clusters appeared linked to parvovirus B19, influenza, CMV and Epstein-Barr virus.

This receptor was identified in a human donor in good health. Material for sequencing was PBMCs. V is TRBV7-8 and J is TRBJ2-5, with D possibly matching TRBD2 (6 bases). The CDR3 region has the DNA TGTGCCAGCAGCTTACTAGCGAAGCAAGAGACCCAGTACTTC. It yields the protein CASSLLAKQETQYF.